This T cell receptor beta chain was documented in a study of neoadjuvant nivolumab and ipilimumab in lung cancer. General observations from the study: From pretherapy to surgery, tumor richness and clonality rose with dual therapy. Resected tumors had greater TCR richness and clonality than uninvolved lung. Pretherapy blood TCR richness correlated positively with resected tumor richness.

V lost 1 base to trimming and J lost 7 bases; unmatched junction nucleotides: 8. Per the germline V gene, CDR1 is LNHDA and CDR2 is SQIVND (reference sequence). The CDR3 contains 16 residues. Repertoires were generated with immunoSEQ multiplex PCR, while TCRdb's copy carries only in-frame clones and drops some. The sample holds tens of thousands of clones, around 88% seen once. Concerning this clone: Its antigen is not known.

V gene TRBV19 combines with J gene TRBJ1-2, with TRBD1 matching 11 bases. The material was blood, obtained before neoadjuvant nivolumab, alone or with ipilimumab. This sequence was found in an adult with non-small cell lung cancer. Some clones in this sample may be carry-over from other donors' samples. As DNA, the CDR3 is TGTGCCAGTAGTATAGGGACCGGACAGGGGGCAGGTGGCTACACCTTC. This translates into CASSIGTGQGAGGYTF.